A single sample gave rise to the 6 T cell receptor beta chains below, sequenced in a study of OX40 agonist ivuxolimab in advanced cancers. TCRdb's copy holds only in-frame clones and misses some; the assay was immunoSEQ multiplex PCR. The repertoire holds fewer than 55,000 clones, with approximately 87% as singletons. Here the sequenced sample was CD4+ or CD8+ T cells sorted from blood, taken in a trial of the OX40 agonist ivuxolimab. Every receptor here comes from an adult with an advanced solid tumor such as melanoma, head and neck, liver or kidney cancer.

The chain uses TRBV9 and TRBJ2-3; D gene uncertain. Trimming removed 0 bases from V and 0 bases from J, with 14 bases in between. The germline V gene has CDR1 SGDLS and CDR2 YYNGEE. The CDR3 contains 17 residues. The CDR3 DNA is TGTGCCAGCAGCGTAGGAGGCAGAAACCCTAGCACAGATACGCAGTATTTT. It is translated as CASSVGGRNPSTDTQYF.

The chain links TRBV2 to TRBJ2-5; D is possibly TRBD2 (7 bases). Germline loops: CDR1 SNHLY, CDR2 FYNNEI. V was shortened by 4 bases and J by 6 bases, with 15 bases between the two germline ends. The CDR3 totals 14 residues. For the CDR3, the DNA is TGTGCCAGCAGTGTTGGACCCGGGGGGCAGACCCAGTACTTC. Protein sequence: CASSVGPGGQTQYF.

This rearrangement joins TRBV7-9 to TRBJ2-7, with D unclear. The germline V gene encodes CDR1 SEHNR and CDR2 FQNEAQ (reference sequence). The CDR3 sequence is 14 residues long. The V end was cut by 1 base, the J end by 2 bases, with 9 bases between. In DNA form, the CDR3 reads TGTGCCAGCAGCTTAGAAGTCAGGCCCTACGAGCAGTACGTC. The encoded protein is CASSLEVRPYEQYV.

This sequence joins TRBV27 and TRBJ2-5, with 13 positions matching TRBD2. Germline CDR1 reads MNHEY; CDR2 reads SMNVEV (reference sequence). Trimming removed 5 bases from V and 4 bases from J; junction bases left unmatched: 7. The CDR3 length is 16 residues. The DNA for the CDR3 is TGTGCCAGCAGTCCCCGCGGACTAGCGGGAGTAGAGACCCAGTACTTC. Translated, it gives CASSPRGLAGVETQYF.

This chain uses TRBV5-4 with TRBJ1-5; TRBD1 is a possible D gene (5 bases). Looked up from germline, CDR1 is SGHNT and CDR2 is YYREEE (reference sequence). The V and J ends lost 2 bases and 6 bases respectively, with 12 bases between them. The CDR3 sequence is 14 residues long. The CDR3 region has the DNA TGTGCCAGCAGCTTATATCAGGGAAGTCAGCCCCAGCATTTT. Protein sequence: CASSLYQGSQPQHF.

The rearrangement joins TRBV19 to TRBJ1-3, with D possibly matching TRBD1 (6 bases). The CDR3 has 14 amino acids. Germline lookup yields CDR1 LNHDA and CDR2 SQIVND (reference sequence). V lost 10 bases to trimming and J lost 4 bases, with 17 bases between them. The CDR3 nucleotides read TGTGCCACCCAGACGGGGGGGCGCGGAAACACCATATATTTT. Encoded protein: CATQTGGRGNTIYF.